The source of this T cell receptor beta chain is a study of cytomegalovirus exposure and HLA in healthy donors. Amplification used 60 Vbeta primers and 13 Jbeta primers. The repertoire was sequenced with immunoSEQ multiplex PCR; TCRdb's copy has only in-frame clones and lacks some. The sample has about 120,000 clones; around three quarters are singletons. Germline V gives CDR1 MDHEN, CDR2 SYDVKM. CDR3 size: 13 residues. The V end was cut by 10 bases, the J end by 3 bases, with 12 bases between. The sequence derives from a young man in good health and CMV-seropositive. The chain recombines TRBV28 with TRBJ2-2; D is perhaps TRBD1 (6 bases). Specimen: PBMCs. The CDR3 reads CAITGIDTGELFF. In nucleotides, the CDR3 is TGTGCCATTACAGGGATCGACACCGGGGAGCTGTTTTTT.